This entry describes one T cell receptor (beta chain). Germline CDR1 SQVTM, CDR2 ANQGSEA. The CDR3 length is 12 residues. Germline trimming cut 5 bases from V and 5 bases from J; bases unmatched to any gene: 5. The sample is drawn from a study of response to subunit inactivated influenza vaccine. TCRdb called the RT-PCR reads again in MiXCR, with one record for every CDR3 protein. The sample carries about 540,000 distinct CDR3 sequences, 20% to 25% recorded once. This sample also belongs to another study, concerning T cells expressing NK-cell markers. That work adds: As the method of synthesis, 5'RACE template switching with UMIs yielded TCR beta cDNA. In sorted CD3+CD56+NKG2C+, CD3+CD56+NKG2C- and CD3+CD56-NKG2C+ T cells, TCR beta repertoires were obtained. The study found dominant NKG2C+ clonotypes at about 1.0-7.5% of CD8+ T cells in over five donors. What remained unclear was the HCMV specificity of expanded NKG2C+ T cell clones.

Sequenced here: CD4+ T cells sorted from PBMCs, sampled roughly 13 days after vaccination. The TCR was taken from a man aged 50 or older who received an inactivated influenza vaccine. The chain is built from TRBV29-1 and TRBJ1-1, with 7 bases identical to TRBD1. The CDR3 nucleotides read TGCAGCGTTAGCCAGGGGGGGACTGAAGCTTTCTTT. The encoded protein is CSVSQGGTEAFF.